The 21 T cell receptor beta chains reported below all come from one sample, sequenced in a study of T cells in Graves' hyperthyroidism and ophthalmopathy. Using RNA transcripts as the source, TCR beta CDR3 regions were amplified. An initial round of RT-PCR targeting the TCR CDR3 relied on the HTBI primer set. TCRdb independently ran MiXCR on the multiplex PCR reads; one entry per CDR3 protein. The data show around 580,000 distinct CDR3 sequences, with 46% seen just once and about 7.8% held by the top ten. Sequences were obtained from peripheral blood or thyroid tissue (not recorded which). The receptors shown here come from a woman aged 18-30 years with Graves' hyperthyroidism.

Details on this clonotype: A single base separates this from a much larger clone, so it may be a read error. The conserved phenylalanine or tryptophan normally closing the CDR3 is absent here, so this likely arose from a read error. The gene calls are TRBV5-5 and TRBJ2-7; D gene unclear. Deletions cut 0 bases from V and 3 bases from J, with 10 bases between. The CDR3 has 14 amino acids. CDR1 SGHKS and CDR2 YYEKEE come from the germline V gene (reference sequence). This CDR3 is CASSLGRQLYEQYS. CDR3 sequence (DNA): TGTGCCAGCAGCTTGGGAAGGCAGCTCTACGAGCAGTACTCC.

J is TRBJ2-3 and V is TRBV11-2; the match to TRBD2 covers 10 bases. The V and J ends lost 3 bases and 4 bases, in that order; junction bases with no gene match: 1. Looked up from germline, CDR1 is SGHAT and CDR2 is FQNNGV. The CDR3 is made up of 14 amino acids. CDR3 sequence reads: CASSFTSGADTQYF. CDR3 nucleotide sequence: TGTGCCAGCAGCTTTACTAGCGGGGCAGATACGCAGTATTTT.

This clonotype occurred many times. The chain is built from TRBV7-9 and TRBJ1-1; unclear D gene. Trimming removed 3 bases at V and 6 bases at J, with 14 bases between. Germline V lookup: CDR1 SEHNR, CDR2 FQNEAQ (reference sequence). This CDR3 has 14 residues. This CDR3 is CASSLVLEDPEAFF. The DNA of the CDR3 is TGTGCCAGCAGCTTGGTTCTAGAGGACCCTGAAGCTTTCTTT.

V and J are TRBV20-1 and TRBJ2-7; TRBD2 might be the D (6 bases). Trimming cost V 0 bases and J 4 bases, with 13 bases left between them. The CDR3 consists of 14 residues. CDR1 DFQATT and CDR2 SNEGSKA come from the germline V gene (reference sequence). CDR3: CSARDAGLRYEQYF. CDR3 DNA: TGCAGTGCTAGAGACGCGGGACTCAGGTACGAGCAGTACTTC.

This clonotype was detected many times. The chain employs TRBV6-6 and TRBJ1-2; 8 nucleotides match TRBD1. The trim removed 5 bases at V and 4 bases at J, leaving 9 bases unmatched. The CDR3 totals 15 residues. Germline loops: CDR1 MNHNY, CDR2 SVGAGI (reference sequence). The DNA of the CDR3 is TGTGCCAGCAGTCCCGGACAGGGAGGTACCTATGGCTACACCTTC. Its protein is CASSPGQGGTYGYTF.

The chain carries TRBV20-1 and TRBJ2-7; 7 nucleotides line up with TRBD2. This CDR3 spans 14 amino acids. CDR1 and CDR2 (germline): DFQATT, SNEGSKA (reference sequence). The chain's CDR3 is CSPPLLAANYEQYF. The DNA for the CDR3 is TGCAGCCCCCCTCTCCTAGCGGCAAACTACGAGCAGTACTTC.

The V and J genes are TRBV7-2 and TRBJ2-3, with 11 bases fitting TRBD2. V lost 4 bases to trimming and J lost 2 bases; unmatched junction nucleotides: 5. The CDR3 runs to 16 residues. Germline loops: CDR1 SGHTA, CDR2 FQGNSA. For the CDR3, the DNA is TGTGCCAGCAGCTATCGACTAGCGGGGTCCACAGATACGCAGTATTTT. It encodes CASSYRLAGSTDTQYF.

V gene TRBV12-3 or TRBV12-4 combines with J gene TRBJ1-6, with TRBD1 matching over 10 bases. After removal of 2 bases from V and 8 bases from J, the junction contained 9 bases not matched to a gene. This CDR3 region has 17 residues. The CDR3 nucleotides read TGTGCCAGCAGTTTACTACGGACAGGGGGACTGGATTCACCCCTCCACTTT. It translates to CASSLLRTGGLDSPLHF.

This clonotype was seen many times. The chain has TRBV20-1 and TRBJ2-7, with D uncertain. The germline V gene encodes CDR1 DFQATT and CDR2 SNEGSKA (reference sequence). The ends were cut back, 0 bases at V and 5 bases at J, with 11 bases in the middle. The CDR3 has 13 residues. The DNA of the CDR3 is TGCAGTGCTAGAGAGCAGGCAGTCCACGAGCAGTACTTC. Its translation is CSAREQAVHEQYF.

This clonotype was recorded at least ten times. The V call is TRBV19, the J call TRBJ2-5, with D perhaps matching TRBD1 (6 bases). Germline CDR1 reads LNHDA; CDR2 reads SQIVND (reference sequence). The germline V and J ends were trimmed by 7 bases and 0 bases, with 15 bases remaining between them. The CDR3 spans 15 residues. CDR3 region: CASTQRGRNQETQYF. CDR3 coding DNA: TGTGCCAGTACGCAAAGGGGGAGAAACCAAGAGACCCAGTACTTC.

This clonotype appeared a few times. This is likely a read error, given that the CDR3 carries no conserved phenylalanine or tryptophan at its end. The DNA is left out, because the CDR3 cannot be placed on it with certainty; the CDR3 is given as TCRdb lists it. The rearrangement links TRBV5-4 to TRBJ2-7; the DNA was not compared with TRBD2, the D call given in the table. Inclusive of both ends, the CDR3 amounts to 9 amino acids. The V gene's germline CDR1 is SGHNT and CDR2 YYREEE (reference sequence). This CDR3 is CASSLGLAG.

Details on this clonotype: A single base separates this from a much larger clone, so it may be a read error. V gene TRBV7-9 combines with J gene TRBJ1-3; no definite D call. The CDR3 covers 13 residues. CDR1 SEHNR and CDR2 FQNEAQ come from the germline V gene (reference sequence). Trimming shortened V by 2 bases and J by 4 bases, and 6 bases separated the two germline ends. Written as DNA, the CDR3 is TGTGCCAGCAGCTTAATAGGGGGAAACACCATATATTTT. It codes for CASSLIGGNTIYF.

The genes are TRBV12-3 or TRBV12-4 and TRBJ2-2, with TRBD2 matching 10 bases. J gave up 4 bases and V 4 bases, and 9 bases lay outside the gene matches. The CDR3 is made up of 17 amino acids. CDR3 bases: TGTGCCAGCAGTTCCCCCCGGACTAGCGGAGTCACCGGGGAGCTGTTTTTT. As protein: CASSSPRTSGVTGELFF.

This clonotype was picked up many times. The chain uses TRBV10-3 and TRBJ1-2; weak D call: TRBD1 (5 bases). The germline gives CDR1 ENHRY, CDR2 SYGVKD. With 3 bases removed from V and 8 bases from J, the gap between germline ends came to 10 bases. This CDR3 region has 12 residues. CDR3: CAISEEGHGYTF. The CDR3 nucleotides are TGTGCCATCAGTGAAGAGGGGCACGGCTACACCTTC.

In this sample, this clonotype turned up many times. As DNA, the CDR3 is TGCAGTGCTAGAGAGAATTCAGGGAATCAGCCCCAGCATTTT. The encoded protein is CSARENSGNQPQHF. The gene calls are TRBV20-1 and TRBJ1-5; a possible D gene is TRBD1 (5 bases). Trimming took off 0 bases at V and 4 bases at J, with 10 bases between the two ends. This CDR3 is built from 14 residues. Germline CDR1 is DFQATT and CDR2 is SNEGSKA (reference sequence).

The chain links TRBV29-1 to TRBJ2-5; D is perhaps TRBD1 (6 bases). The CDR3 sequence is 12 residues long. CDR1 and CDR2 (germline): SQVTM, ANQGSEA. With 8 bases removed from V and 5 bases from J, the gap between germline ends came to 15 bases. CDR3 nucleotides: TGCAGCTCACAGGGACAAGGGGAGACCCAGTACTTC. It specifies CSSQGQGETQYF. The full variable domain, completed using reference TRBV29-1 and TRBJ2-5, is SAVISQKPSRDICQRGTSLTIQCQVDSQVTMMFWYRQQPGQSLTLIATANQGSEATYESGFVIDKFPISRPNLTFSTLTVSNMSPEDSSIYLCSSQGQGETQYFGPGTRLLVL.

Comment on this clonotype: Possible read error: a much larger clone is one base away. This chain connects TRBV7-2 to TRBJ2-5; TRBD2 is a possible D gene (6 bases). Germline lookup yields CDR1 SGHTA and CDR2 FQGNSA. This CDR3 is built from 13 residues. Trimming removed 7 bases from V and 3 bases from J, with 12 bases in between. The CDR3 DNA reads TGTGCCAGCAACCCAGGACTAAAAGAGACCCAGTACTTC. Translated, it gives CASNPGLKETQYF. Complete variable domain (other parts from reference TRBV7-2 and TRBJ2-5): GAGVSQSPSNKVTEKGKDVELRCDPISGHTALYWYRQSLGQGLEFLIYFQGNSAPDKSGLPSDRFSAERTGGSVSTLTIQRTQQEDSAVYLCASNPGLKETQYFGPGTRLLVL.

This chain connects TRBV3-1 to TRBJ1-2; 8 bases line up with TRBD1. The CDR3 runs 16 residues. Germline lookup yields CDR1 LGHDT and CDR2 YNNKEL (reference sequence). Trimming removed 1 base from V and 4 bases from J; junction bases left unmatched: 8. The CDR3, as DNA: TGTGCCAGCAGCCAAGTTGGTACAGGGGGTCTCTATGGCTACACCTTC. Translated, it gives CASSQVGTGGLYGYTF. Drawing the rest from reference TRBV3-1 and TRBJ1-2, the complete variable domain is DTAVSQTPKYLVTQMGNDKSIKCEQNLGHDTMYWYKQDSKKFLKIMFSYNNKELIINETVPNRFSPKSPDKAHLNLHINSLELGDSAVYFCASSQVGTGGLYGYTFGSGTRLTVV.

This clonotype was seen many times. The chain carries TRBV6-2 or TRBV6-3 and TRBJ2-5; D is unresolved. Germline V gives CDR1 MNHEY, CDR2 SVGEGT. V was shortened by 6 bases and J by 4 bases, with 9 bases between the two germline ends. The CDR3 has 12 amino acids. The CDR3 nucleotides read TGTGCCAGCAGAATGGGCCGAGAGACCCAGTACTTC. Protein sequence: CASRMGRETQYF.

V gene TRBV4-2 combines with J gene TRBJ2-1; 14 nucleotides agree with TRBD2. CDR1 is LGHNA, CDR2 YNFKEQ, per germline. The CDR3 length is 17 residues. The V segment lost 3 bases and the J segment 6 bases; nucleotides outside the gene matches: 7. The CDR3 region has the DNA TGTGCCAGCAGCCAGGCGACTAGCGGGAGGGCCTCCAATGAGCAGTTCTTC. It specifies CASSQATSGRASNEQFF.

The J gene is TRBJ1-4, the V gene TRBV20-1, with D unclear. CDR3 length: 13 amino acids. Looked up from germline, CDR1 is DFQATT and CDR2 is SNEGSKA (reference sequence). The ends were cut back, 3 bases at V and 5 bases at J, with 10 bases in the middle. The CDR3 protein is CSASAGTNEKLFF. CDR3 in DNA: TGCAGTGCTAGTGCCGGAACAAATGAAAAACTGTTTTTT.